One T cell receptor beta chain is described in this entry. The record originates from a study of identical twins. The V gene lost 4 bases and the J gene lost 4 bases, with 17 bases spanning the gap. The germline V gene has CDR1 LGHDT and CDR2 YNNKEL (reference sequence). The CDR3 runs to 16 residues. TCRdb re-called the 5' RACE reads with MiXCR, one entry per CDR3 protein. The profile covers hundreds of thousands of distinct CDR3 sequences, with around 24% appearing a single time and approximately 0.52% taken by the ten largest. There were only healthy Caucasians among the donors. The same sample was also used in a study of yellow fever vaccine responses in identical twins.

Material: CD4+ T cells sorted from blood. The sequence derives from a woman between 18 and 30 years old in good health. The rearrangement uses TRBV3-1 and TRBJ2-1; D is possibly TRBD1 or TRBD2 (5 bases each). The CDR3 DNA follows: TGTGCCAGCAGCCGAATTCCTGGGACGGTATACAATGAGCAGTTCTTC. Translating it yields CASSRIPGTVYNEQFF.